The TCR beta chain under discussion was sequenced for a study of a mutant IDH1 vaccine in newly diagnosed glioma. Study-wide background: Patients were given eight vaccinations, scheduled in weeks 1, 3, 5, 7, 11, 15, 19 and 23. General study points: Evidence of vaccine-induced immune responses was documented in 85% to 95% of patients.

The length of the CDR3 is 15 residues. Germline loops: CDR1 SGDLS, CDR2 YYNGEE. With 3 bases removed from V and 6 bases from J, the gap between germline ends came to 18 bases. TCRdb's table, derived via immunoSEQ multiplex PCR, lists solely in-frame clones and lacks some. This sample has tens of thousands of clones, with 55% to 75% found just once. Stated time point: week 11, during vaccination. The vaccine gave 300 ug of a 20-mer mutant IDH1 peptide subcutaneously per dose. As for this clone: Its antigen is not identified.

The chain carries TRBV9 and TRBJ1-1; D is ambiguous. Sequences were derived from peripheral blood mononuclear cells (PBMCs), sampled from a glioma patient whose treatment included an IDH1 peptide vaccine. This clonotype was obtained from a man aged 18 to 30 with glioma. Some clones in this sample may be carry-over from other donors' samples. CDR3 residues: CASSAIIGPMAEAFF. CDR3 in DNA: TGTGCCAGCAGCGCGATAATAGGCCCGATGGCTGAAGCTTTCTTT.